This TCR beta chain was obtained from a study of shared clonotypes between healthy human individuals. Trimming cost V 4 bases and J 3 bases, with 21 bases left between them. There are 17 residues in the CDR3. The germline gives CDR1 SGHDN, CDR2 FVKESK. Measured with immunoSEQ multiplex PCR; TCRdb has only the in-frame clones, and not every one. The data show fewer than 600,000 clones, more than 65% seen once. The chain joins TRBV14 to TRBJ1-1; D might be TRBD1 (6 bases). The TCR was taken from a woman aged 40-49 years in good health. Some clones in this sample may be carry-over from other donors' samples. Sequencing was done on a sample of PBMCs. The CDR3 sequence is CASSLGLTGPRDTEAFF. The DNA for the CDR3 is TGTGCCAGCAGCCTCGGCTTGACAGGACCTAGGGACACTGAAGCTTTCTTT.